This TCR beta chain was identified in a study of breast tumors, draining lymph nodes, adjacent tissues. General study findings and limits: Data fit most tumor T cells coming from lymph node, expanding in tumor. Tumors had less TCR diversity than lymph nodes, more than nontumor tissue.

Turning to this clonotype: As yet, its antigen is unknown.

The CDR3 has 15 amino acids. The V end was cut by 4 bases, the J end by 3 bases, with 12 bases between. Looked up from germline, CDR1 is LNHNV and CDR2 is YYDKDF (reference sequence). One entry per CDR3 protein, called by TCRdb with MiXCR from the multiplex PCR reads. Of over 150,000 distinct CDR3 sequences in the sample, 30% to 35% were seen once. The lymph nodes were axillary draining lymph nodes from breast cancer patients. Material: axillary lymph node tissue. The chain combines TRBV15 with TRBJ1-4, with D maybe TRBD1 (6 bases). The clonotype originates from a female donor with breast cancer. Some clones in this sample may be carry-over from other donors' samples. The CDR3 is CATSKEGEANEKLFF. In DNA, the CDR3 is TGTGCCACCAGCAAAGAGGGGGAGGCTAATGAAAAACTGTTTTTT.